This is a list of T cell receptor beta chains from one sample in a study of T-cell reconstitution after alpha-beta-depleted transplantation in children. From the PCR reads, TCRdb called clonotypes with MiXCR, one entry per CDR3 protein. The sample lists around 450,000 distinct CDR3 sequences, 43% occurring once. The sequences come from PBMCs, collected before TCRalphabeta/CD19-depleted stem cell transplant. The receptor set was obtained from a girl aged 2 to 10 with aplastic anemia, due to receive a stem cell transplant. The CDR3 runs from the conserved cysteine through the conserved F or W. D genes are given only for firm matches. Expanded clones get a size class; other rows say once, few or many, or leave the size out.

j_call v_call d_call clone_size cdr3_aa cdr3_nt
TRBJ2-1 TRBV12-3/TRBV12-4 TRBD2 . CASSPGTSQFF TGTGCCAGCAGTCCTGGGACTAGCCAGTTCTTC
TRBJ2-3 TRBV5-1 . . CASSVGLQPSTDTQYF TGCGCCAGCAGCGTGGGACTCCAACCTAGCACAGATACGCAGTATTTT
TRBJ1-2 TRBV4-1 . many CASSHDGTDHSGYTF TGCGCCAGCAGCCACGACGGGACGGACCATTCTGGCTACACCTTC
TRBJ2-3 TRBV20-1 TRBD2 . CSATTSGTSTDTQYF TGCAGTGCAACGACTAGCGGCACTAGCACAGATACGCAGTATTTT
TRBJ2-2 TRBV3-1 TRBD2 . CTSSRQRVAGWNTGELFF TGTACCAGCAGCCGACAGAGGGTAGCGGGATGGAACACCGGGGAGCTGTTTTTT
TRBJ2-6 TRBV6-1 . . CASRRLGRSGANVLTF TGTGCCAGCAGGCGTCTAGGCCGCTCTGGGGCCAACGTCCTGACTTTC
TRBJ2-4 TRBV4-1 TRBD1 . CASSQEGGRVDIQYF TGCGCCAGCAGCCAAGAAGGGGGCCGGGTTGACATTCAGTACTTC
TRBJ2-3 TRBV27 . . CASPPLGRAGSTDTQYF TGTGCCAGCCCTCCACTGGGGCGGGCGGGCAGCACAGATACGCAGTATTTT
TRBJ1-5 TRBV5-8 TRBD1 . CASSPDRDNQPQHF TGTGCCAGCAGCCCCGACAGGGACAATCAGCCCCAGCATTTT
TRBJ2-7 TRBV29-1 . many CSVEDLLYEQYF TGCAGCGTTGAAGATCTCCTATACGAGCAGTACTTC
TRBJ2-1 TRBV7-6 . . CASSLAGRGRNEQFF TGTGCCAGCAGCTTAGCTGGTAGGGGTCGGAATGAGCAGTTCTTC
TRBJ2-3 TRBV18 . few CASSPIGGYTDTQYF TGTGCCAGCTCACCAATAGGAGGGTACACAGATACGCAGTATTTT
TRBJ2-5 TRBV27 . many CASSPSVLETQYF TGTGCCAGCAGTCCATCCGTGTTGGAGACCCAGTACTTC
TRBJ2-1 TRBV27 . many CASRISLGGTYNEQFF TGTGCCAGCAGGATATCTCTAGGAGGAACCTACAATGAGCAGTTCTTC
TRBJ1-5 TRBV20-1 . . CSAAGQTNQPQHF TGCAGTGCTGCCGGACAGACAAATCAGCCCCAGCATTTT
TRBJ2-2 TRBV29-1 TRBD2 . CSVTGLAGGSGELFF TGCAGCGTTACAGGACTAGCGGGTGGTTCCGGCGAGCTGTTTTTT
TRBJ1-1 TRBV20-1 . . CSAQPEFGLTYLNTEAFF TGCAGTGCTCAGCCGGAGTTCGGACTGACTTATTTGAACACTGAAGCTTTCTTT
TRBJ2-7 TRBV15 . . CATSREEVDEQYF TGTGCCACCAGCAGAGAGGAAGTGGACGAGCAGTACTTC
TRBJ2-5 TRBV7-2 TRBD1 many CASSLGTGRETQYF TGTGCCAGCAGTTTGGGGACAGGGAGAGAGACCCAGTACTTC
TRBJ2-5 TRBV20-1 TRBD2 . CSARDTGGLETQYF TGCAGTGCTAGAGATACGGGGGGACTAGAGACCCAGTACTTC
TRBJ2-1 TRBV12-3/TRBV12-4 . many CASSSRGLGTAYNEQFF TGTGCCAGCAGTTCCCGTGGTCTTGGGACGGCCTACAATGAGCAGTTCTTC
TRBJ2-5 TRBV7-3 . . CASSFGRGRQETQYF TGTGCCAGCAGCTTTGGGCGGGGGCGTCAAGAGACCCAGTACTTC
TRBJ1-2 TRBV3-1 . many CASSQAGSTRLF TGTGCCAGCAGCCAAGCAGGGTCGACCCGCCTTTTC
TRBJ2-1 TRBV12-3/TRBV12-4 . many CASSPSSYNEQFF TGTGCCAGCAGTCCAAGTTCCTACAATGAGCAGTTCTTC
TRBJ1-1 TRBV7-9 . . CASSLATGWTTEAFF TGTGCCAGCAGCTTAGCGACGGGGTGGACCACTGAAGCTTTCTTT
TRBJ2-1 TRBV12-3/TRBV12-4 . many CASTPQNLNEQFF TGTGCCAGCACGCCTCAGAACCTCAATGAGCAGTTCTTC
TRBJ2-2 TRBV7-2 TRBD1 . CASSSTGAGTGELFF TGTGCCAGCAGCTCGACAGGGGCGGGCACCGGGGAGCTGTTTTTT
TRBJ1-1 TRBV5-1 . . CASREQASNTESFF TGCGCCAGCAGAGAGCAGGCGTCGAACACTGAATCTTTCTTT
TRBJ2-4 TRBV20-1 . . CSARDNVGGNIQYF TGCAGTGCCCGAGATAACGTGGGAGGAAACATTCAGTACTTC
TRBJ2-3 TRBV20-1 . . CSARDFYGTDTQYF TGCAGTGCTAGAGATTTTTACGGGACAGATACGCAGTATTTT
TRBJ2-5 TRBV12-3/TRBV12-4 TRBD1 few CASRTGYQETQYF TGTGCCAGCAGGACAGGGTACCAAGAGACCCAGTACTTC
TRBJ2-1 TRBV7-2 TRBD1 many CASSFRTGSYNEQFF TGTGCCAGCAGCTTCAGGACAGGCTCCTACAATGAGCAGTTCTTC